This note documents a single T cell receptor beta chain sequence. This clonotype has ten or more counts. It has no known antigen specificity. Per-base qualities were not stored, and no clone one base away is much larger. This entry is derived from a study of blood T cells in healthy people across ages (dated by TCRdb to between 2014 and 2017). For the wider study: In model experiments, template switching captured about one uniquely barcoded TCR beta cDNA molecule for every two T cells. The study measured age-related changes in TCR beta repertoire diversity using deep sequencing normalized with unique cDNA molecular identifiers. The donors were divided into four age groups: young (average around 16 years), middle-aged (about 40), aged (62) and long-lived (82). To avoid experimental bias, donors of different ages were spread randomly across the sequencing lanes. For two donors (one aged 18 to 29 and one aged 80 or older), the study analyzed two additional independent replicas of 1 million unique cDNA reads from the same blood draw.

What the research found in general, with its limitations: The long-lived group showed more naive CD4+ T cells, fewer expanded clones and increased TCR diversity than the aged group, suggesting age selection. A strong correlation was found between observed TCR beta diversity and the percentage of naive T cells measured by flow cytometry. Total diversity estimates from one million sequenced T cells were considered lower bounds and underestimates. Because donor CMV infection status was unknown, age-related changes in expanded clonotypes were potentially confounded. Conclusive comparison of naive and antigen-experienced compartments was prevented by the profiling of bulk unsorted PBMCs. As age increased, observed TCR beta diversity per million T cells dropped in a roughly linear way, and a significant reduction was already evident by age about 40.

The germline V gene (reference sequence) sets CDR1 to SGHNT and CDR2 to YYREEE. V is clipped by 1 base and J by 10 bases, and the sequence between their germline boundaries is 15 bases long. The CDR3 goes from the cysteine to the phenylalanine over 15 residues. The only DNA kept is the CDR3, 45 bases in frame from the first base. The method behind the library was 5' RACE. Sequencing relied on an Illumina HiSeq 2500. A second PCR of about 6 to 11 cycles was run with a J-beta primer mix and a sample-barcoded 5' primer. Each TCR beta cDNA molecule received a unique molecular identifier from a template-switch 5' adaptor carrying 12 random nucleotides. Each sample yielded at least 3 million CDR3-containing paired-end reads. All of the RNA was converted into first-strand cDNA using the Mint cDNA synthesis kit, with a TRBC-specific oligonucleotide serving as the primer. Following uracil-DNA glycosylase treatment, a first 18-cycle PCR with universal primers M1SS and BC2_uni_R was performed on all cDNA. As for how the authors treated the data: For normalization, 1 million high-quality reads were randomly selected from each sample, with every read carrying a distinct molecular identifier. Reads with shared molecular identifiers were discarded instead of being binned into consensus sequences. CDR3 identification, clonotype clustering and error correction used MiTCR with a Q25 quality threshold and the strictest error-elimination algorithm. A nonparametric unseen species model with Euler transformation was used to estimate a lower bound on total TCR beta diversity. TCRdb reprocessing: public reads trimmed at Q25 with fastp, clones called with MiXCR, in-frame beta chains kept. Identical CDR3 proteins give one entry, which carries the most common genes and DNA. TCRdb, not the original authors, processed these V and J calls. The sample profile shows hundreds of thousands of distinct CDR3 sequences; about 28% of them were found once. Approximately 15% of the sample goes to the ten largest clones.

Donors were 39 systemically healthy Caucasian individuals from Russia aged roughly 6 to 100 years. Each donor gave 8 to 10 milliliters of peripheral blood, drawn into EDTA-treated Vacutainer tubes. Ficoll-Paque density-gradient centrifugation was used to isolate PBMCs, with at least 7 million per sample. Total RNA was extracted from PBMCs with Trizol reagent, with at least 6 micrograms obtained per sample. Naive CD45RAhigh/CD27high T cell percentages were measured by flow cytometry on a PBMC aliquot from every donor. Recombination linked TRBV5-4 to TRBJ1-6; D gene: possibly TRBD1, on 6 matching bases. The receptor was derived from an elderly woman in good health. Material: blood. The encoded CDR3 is CASSLPPGEGSPLHF. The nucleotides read TGTGCCAGCAGCTTGCCCCCAGGGGAAGGCTCACCCCTCCACTTT.